These 26 T cell receptor beta chains originate from one sample sequenced in a study of blood T cells in healthy people across ages. With a J-beta primer mix and a sample-barcoded 5' primer, a second PCR ran 7 to 11 cycles. MiXCR, run by TCRdb on the 5' RACE reads, gives a single entry per CDR3 protein. There are around 900,000 distinct CDR3 sequences in the sample; 51% occur only once, and about a fifth lies in the top ten. The sequenced sample was blood. The origin of the receptors is a woman between 55 and 75 years old in good health.

This clonotype has only a few counts. This sequence joins TRBV29-1 and TRBJ2-5, with D perhaps TRBD1 (6 bases). CDR3 size: 15 residues. Germline V CDR1 and CDR2: SQVTM, ANQGSEA. V was pared by 6 bases and J by 5 bases, with 22 bases between. The CDR3 DNA sequence: TGCAGCGTGGGTGGCGCGGACAGTCCGCTGGAGACCCAGTACTTC. Residues: CSVGGADSPLETQYF.

The genes are TRBV7-2 and TRBJ2-5, with no clear D. V was pared by 3 bases and J by 2 bases, with 7 bases between. The germline CDR1 and CDR2 sequences are SGHTA and FQGNSA. This CDR3 spans 13 amino acids. The CDR3 bases are TGTGCCAGCAGCTTCTCTAGGCAAGAGACCCAGTACTTC. Translated, it gives CASSFSRQETQYF.

The rearrangement joins TRBV7-9 to TRBJ2-7; 9 bases match TRBD1. CDR3 size: 15 residues. From germline, CDR1 is SEHNR and CDR2 FQNEAQ (reference sequence). The V and J ends lost 4 bases and 1 base, in that order; junction bases with no gene match: 5. The CDR3 bases are TGTGCCAGCAGCTCGGGACAGGGACTGTCCTACGAGCAGTACTTC. Its protein is CASSSGQGLSYEQYF. The variable domain in full, completed from reference TRBV7-9 and TRBJ2-7, reads DTGVSQNPRHKITKRGQNVTFRCDPISEHNRLYWYRQTLGQGPEFLTYFQNEAQLEKSRLLSDRFSAERPKGSFSTLEIQRTEQGDSAMYLCASSSGQGLSYEQYFGPGTRLTVT.

This clonotype was seen only a few times. This chain uses TRBV9 with TRBJ2-7, with TRBD1 matching 9 bases. The germline CDR1 and CDR2 sequences are SGDLS and YYNGEE. Trimming took 0 bases from V and 2 from J; bases not matched to a gene: 3. This CDR3 region has 15 residues. CDR3 sequence reads: CASSVAGTGPYEQYF. DNA of the CDR3: TGTGCCAGCAGCGTAGCTGGGACAGGGCCCTACGAGCAGTACTTC.

This clonotype was counted a single time. The chain joins TRBV28 to TRBJ1-2; D ambiguous. The CDR3 loop spans 14 amino acids. Trimming removed 7 bases at V and 8 bases at J, with 20 bases between. Germline values: CDR1 MDHEN, CDR2 SYDVKM. CDR3 sequence: CASTPTTANGGYTF. In DNA form, the CDR3 reads TGTGCCAGCACCCCTACAACAGCGAACGGAGGCTACACCTTC.

The chain is built from TRBV3-1 and TRBJ2-7; D call uncertain. The length of the CDR3 is 14 residues. V was pared by 0 bases and J by 4 bases, with 10 bases between. Germline V gene data show CDR1 as LGHDT and CDR2 as YNNKEL (reference sequence). For the CDR3, the DNA is TGTGCCAGCAGCCAAGATTGGGATCCGTACGAGCAGTACTTC. Its translation is CASSQDWDPYEQYF.

This clonotype has a handful of counts. The chain couples TRBV7-2 to TRBJ2-6; D unclear. V gave up 6 bases and J gave up 0 bases, with 3 bases separating them. CDR3 size: 13 residues. Germline lookup yields CDR1 SGHTA and CDR2 FQGNSA. The CDR3 sequence is CTSRNSGANVLTF. CDR3 in DNA: TGTACCAGCAGGAACTCTGGGGCCAACGTCCTGACTTTC. Combining the CDR3 with reference TRBV7-2 and TRBJ2-6 gives the whole variable domain GAGVSQSPSNKVTEKGKDVELRCDPISGHTALYWYRQSLGQGLEFLIYFQGNSAPDKSGLPSDRFSAERTGGSVSTLTIQRTQQEDSAVYLCTSRNSGANVLTFGAGSRLTVL.

This sequence joins TRBV19 and TRBJ2-7; 11 bases map to TRBD1. The J segment lost 1 base and the V segment lost 7 bases, leaving 6 bases of the junction unmatched. Germline V CDR1 and CDR2: LNHDA, SQIVND (reference sequence). The CDR3 runs 15 residues. The CDR3 sequence: CASKFRDRGSYEQYF. The CDR3, as DNA: TGTGCCAGTAAGTTCCGGGACAGGGGGTCCTACGAGCAGTACTTC.

This chain connects TRBV5-1 to TRBJ2-7; D gene uncertain. This CDR3 is built from 16 residues. Trimming shortened V by 4 bases and J by 6 bases, and 23 bases separated the two germline ends. Germline-derived CDR1 and CDR2 are SGHRS and YFSETQ. The CDR3 bases are TGCGCCAGCAGCCCATCCCACCTAGGCATTCTCGGCGAGCAGTACTTC. Its protein is CASSPSHLGILGEQYF.

The chain links TRBV7-9 to TRBJ2-5; no firm D call. The DNA end favors TRBJ2-7, so the J call may be wrong. The CDR3 is 14 residues long. CDR1 is SEHNR, CDR2 FQNEAQ, per germline (reference sequence). The CDR3 loop reads CASSLGGTSCEQYF. The CDR3 DNA follows: TGTGCCAGCAGCTTAGGGGGAACCTCTTGCGAGCAGTACTTC.

This clonotype was recorded only once. The V call is TRBV2, the J call TRBJ2-5; no clear D. Germline assignment: CDR1 SNHLY and CDR2 FYNNEI. The V gene lost 6 bases and the J gene lost 5 bases, with 16 bases spanning the gap. The CDR3 totals 14 residues. CDR3: CASRRALARETQYF. DNA of the CDR3: TGTGCCAGCAGAAGGGCCCTGGCGAGGGAGACCCAGTACTTC.

The chain carries TRBV29-1 and TRBJ2-7, with 14 bases that match TRBD2. From germline, CDR1 is SQVTM and CDR2 ANQGSEA. J gave up 2 bases and V 7 bases, and 7 bases lay outside the gene matches. This CDR3 comprises 15 residues. For the CDR3, the DNA is TGCAGCGCCTCAGGGACTAGCGGGAGCACCTACGAGCAGTACTTC. Protein product: CSASGTSGSTYEQYF.

This clonotype was recorded once. This chain uses TRBV12-3 or TRBV12-4 with TRBJ2-3; tentatively, D is TRBD2 (5 bases). The CDR3 covers 12 residues. V dropped 3 bases and J dropped 7 bases, with 8 bases sitting between them. For the CDR3, the DNA is TGTGCCAGCAGTTTGGACTCTCATACGCAGTATTTT. Amino acid sequence: CASSLDSHTQYF.

The chain combines TRBV6-5 with TRBJ2-5; 11 bases line up with TRBD2. The J segment lost 5 bases and the V segment lost 6 bases, leaving 11 bases of the junction unmatched. CDR1 and CDR2 (germline): MNHEY, SVGAGI. CDR3 length: 16 residues. The CDR3 DNA follows: TGTGCCAGCAGAGGGACTAGCGGCCAAAAACGGGAGACCCAGTACTTC. It translates to CASRGTSGQKRETQYF.

The chain combines TRBV20-1 with TRBJ2-5; no clear D gene. Germline-derived CDR1 and CDR2 are DFQATT and SNEGSKA (reference sequence). The CDR3 runs to 12 residues. Trimming cost V 1 base and J 9 bases, with 12 bases left between them. CDR3 sequence reads: CSARVVRTAQYF. The CDR3 DNA reads TGCAGTGCTAGAGTGGTGAGGACGGCCCAGTACTTC.

The chain joins TRBV4-1 to TRBJ1-5, with D unresolved. With 1 base removed from V and 6 bases from J, the gap between germline ends came to 13 bases. Germline CDR1 MGHRA, CDR2 YSYEKL. The CDR3 has 15 amino acids. For the CDR3, the DNA is TGCGCCAGCAGCCAAGGGTCGGGTTACGGTCAGCCCCAGCATTTT. Its protein is CASSQGSGYGQPQHF.

The V gene is TRBV28, the J gene TRBJ2-4, with 8 nucleotides matching TRBD1. Germline lookup yields CDR1 MDHEN and CDR2 SYDVKM. V dropped 9 bases and J dropped 2; count of bases not matched to a gene: 6. The CDR3 contains 14 residues. CDR3 protein: CASETGATKNIQYF. The CDR3 region has the DNA TGTGCCAGTGAGACAGGGGCAACCAAAAACATTCAGTACTTC.

CDR3 residues: CASSLVGSVTDTQYF. CDR3 nucleotide sequence: TGTGCCAGCAGCTTAGTGGGGTCAGTCACAGATACGCAGTATTTT. V gene TRBV11-2 combines with J gene TRBJ2-3; no clear D gene. The CDR3 has 15 residues. The V end lost 1 base, the J end lost 2 bases, and 10 bases lay between the germline ends. Germline V CDR1 and CDR2: SGHAT, FQNNGV.

This chain connects TRBV28 to TRBJ2-3, with 8 bases matching TRBD1. Germline V gives CDR1 MDHEN, CDR2 SYDVKM. The V and J ends lost 7 bases and 3 bases, in that order; junction bases with no gene match: 9. The CDR3 contains 15 residues. CDR3 sequence (DNA): TGTGCCAGCACATACTGGACAGGGCCAACAGATACGCAGTATTTT. Translating it yields CASTYWTGPTDTQYF.

The chain carries TRBV28 and TRBJ2-5; the D gene is possibly TRBD1 (5 bases). The J call is in doubt because the DNA end fits TRBJ2-7 better. Looked up from germline, CDR1 is MDHEN and CDR2 is SYDVKM. The CDR3 totals 14 residues. CDR3 sequence reads: CASTGTGLGYEQYF. As DNA, the CDR3 is TGTGCCAGCACCGGTACAGGTCTTGGCTACGAGCAGTACTTC.

This clonotype was counted between two and nine times. The rearrangement joins TRBV20-1 to TRBJ2-7; TRBD2 agrees at 9 bases. There are 15 residues in the CDR3. Germline V gives CDR1 DFQATT, CDR2 SNEGSKA (reference sequence). J gave up 6 bases and V 1 base, and 10 bases lay outside the gene matches. CDR3 loop: CSARGGRAFFGEQYF. The DNA of the CDR3 is TGCAGTGCTAGAGGCGGGAGGGCCTTTTTCGGCGAGCAGTACTTC.

The genes are TRBV7-9 and TRBJ1-5, with D uncertain. From germline, CDR1 is SEHNR and CDR2 FQNEAQ (reference sequence). The CDR3 loop spans 16 amino acids. V lost 1 base and J 7 bases, leaving 17 bases between the germline ends. CDR3 sequence: CASSLEGQRINQPQHF. Written as DNA, the CDR3 is TGTGCCAGCAGCTTAGAAGGGCAGCGTATCAACCAGCCCCAGCATTTT.

Only a few counts were recorded for this clonotype. V usage is TRBV5-1 and J usage is TRBJ2-7; possibly TRBD1 for D (5 bases). Germline loops: CDR1 SGHRS, CDR2 YFSETQ. The CDR3 is 13 residues long. Deletions cut 4 bases from V and 3 bases from J, with 11 bases between. The CDR3 loop reads CASSKDTFYEQYF. The CDR3 nucleotides are TGCGCCAGCAGCAAGGACACTTTCTACGAGCAGTACTTC.

This clonotype was counted between two and nine times. V usage is TRBV12-3 or TRBV12-4 and J usage is TRBJ2-5; perhaps D is TRBD1 or TRBD2 (5 bases each). CDR3 length: 17 amino acids. V was pared by 5 bases and J by 9 bases, with 28 bases between. The CDR3 sequence: CASSPPRGRVGISAQYF. CDR3 DNA sequence: TGTGCCAGCAGTCCCCCCCGGGGCAGGGTCGGGATCAGTGCCCAGTACTTC.

This clonotype appeared a few times. Just one base apart from a much larger clone, this may be a read error. The chain couples TRBV4-2 to TRBJ2-5; a possible D gene is TRBD2 (6 bases). The end of the DNA is better explained by TRBJ2-7, so the J call may be wrong. This CDR3 region has 14 residues. Germline V gene data show CDR1 as LGHNA and CDR2 as YNFKEQ. The CDR3 here is CASSQDGEAYEQYF. The CDR3 DNA sequence: TGTGCCAGCAGCCAAGATGGGGAGGCCTACGAGCAGTACTTC.

Notes on this clonotype: One end of the junction does not line up with germline, which may come from a read error. The chain uses TRBV29-1 and TRBJ2-4; D is tentatively TRBD1 or TRBD2 (5 bases each). The J call may be mistaken, given a closer DNA end match to TRBJ2-7. Germline values: CDR1 SQVTM, CDR2 ANQGSEA. CDR3 length equals 12 residues. DNA of the CDR3: TGCAGTGTAGGGACGGACTCCGACGAGCAGTACTTC. It specifies CSVGTDSDEQYF.